This TCR beta chain was identified during a study of T cells after yellow fever vaccination. Trimming left V 7 bases short and J 7 bases short, with 17 bases between. CDR1 and CDR2 from the germline V gene are SQVTM and ANQGSEA. The CDR3 has 12 residues. TCRdb re-derived calls from the 5' RACE reads in MiXCR, one entry per CDR3 protein. The sample records 300,000 to 400,000 distinct CDR3 sequences, 7.5% to 9% being singletons. The input for sequencing was PBMCs, taken on the day of the first yellow fever vaccination. The sequence came from a young man who received the YFV17D yellow fever vaccine. This rearrangement joins TRBV29-1 to TRBJ2-7, with a weak D call TRBD2 (5 bases). CDR3: CSARRGSGEQYF. The CDR3 DNA sequence: TGCAGCGCCAGAAGAGGGTCGGGGGAGCAGTACTTC.